This paragraph covers one T cell receptor (beta chain) sequence. This clonotype was seen a few times. It lacks a known antigen. Base qualities are not at hand, and no much larger clone is one base apart. The sample originates from a study of naive and memory T cell subsets (dated by TCRdb to 2016 to 2017). Some background on the complete study: Sorted naive and memory T cell subsets from peripheral blood were analyzed in the study using a UMI-based, open-source pipeline for TCR alpha and beta sequencing. RNA was DNase-treated and reverse transcribed with TCR constant-region primers, mostly using SuperScript III. IgG serology results and the functional CMV T cell responses were in complete agreement.

TCR alpha and beta chain libraries were amplified separately from the second PCR step onward. CMV status of each donor was established by measuring IFNgamma production from CD4+ T cells after fresh PBMCs were stimulated overnight with CMV viral lysate. CD4 T cells were positively selected with Miltenyi beads, followed by positive selection of CD8 T cells from the CD4-negative fraction. Cells were stained for CD3, CD4, CD8, CD45RA, CD27 and a live/dead dye and were sorted on a BD Aria II into four subsets based on CD45RA and CD27. Blood was obtained from three healthy volunteers, and the blood from each volunteer was fractionated into CD4 and CD8 T cells and subsequently into four differentiation subsets. Around 0.11 L of peripheral blood was collected from each donor, and PBMC were isolated from the blood using Ficoll-Paque PLUS density-gradient centrifugation. The sorted cells were lysed in RLT buffer, after which RNA was extracted using a Qiagen RNeasy kit and kept at -80 degrees C.

Libraries were made using UMI-ligation and nested PCR. The beta constant-region primer consisted of an equimolar mixture of two oligonucleotides that together covered TRBC1 and TRBC2. The ligated cDNA went through four rounds of PCR with nested alpha and beta constant-region primers together with the SP2 primer. A single-stranded oligonucleotide carrying the SP2 primer and a 12-nucleotide UMI was ligated to the 3' end of the cDNA by T4 RNA ligase 1. The ligation reaction was incubated at 16°C for roughly 18-24 hours. PCR2 was typically performed as a SYBR Green qPCR and was stopped at a predetermined threshold so that over-amplification was prevented. Every purification after the first one was done using Agencourt AMPure XP magnetic beads. Library quantification was done by Qubit, followed by a TapeStation check on which the main peak was expected at around 650 bp. Pooled libraries were sequenced on an Illumina MiSeq with v2 2x251 paired-end kits, typically giving about 0.9-2.1 million reads per sample. Each sample library was pooled at about 4 nM, and about 4.5-7.5% PhiX was included to improve cluster recognition. On the study's bioinformatics: Using tag matching that tolerated one base-pair mismatch, Decombinator assigned V and J genes to FASTQ reads that had been processed by Demultiplexor. Collapsinator relied on UMIs to fix sequencing errors as well as frequency errors caused by PCR heterogeneity. CDR3Translator translated TCRs and extracted CDR3s from the conserved cysteine to the FGXG phenylalanine, flagging non-productive sequences. Repertoires were subsampled to equal numbers of UMI-defined TCRs before Gini, Shannon entropy and inverse Simpson indices were calculated. Clonotype abundance distributions were fitted to a power law by maximum likelihood within the linear range. On one naive CD8 sample, the pipeline and MIGEC gave similar UMI counts, unique TCR numbers and clonal distributions. One analysis removed from the naive repertoire any naive TCRs that were also found in any memory subset from the same donor. A set of some 7,000 CMV-associated CDR3 sequences, compiled from VDJdb and a published dataset, was used to search the repertoires. TCRdb trimmed the raw reads at Q25, called clones with MiXCR and kept productive beta chains. All rows with the same CDR3 protein become a single entry with the most common DNA and genes. The V and J calls reflect TCRdb's pipeline rather than the authors' work. Across this sample there are 150,000 or so distinct CDR3 sequences, with approximately 22% seen only once. The top ten hold 0.11% of the sample.

Study-wide conclusions, independent of this receptor: A few larger clonotypes were present in naive repertoires, especially CD8 naive repertoires, and these clonotypes were possibly memory cells re-expressing CD45RA. RNA-based TCR counts may be affected by expression changes linked to T cell activation and differentiation. TCR abundance followed a power law whose exponent differed between naive and memory subsets but was consistent across the three individuals. Single alpha or beta chain sequences, rather than paired alpha/beta receptors, were used to define clonotypes. In both CD4 and CD8 cells, a rise in Gini index and a fall in Shannon and inverse Simpson diversity were observed from naive through CM, EM and EMRA. Following error correction, more than 90% of naive TCR sequences occurred only once, which made naive abundance distributions much steeper than those of memory subsets. The repertoire findings for the naive and memory subsets could not be validated against a ground truth, as none was available.

Sequenced: naive CD4+ T cells from blood. The cell subset or site label, read with the paper, signifies: naive T cells, CD45RA high CD27+. The source is a human donor in good health.

The sequence in DNA is TGCAGTGCTAGGGGGCCAGAGAAAGCTTTCTTT. It specifies CSARGPEKAFF. The chain couples TRBV20-1 to TRBJ1-1; TRBD1 is a weak D gene call, 5 bases matching. The CDR3 starts with the cysteine, ends with the phenylalanine, and has 11 residues. Only CDR3 DNA remains: 33 bases, in frame from the first base. Trimming takes 3 bases from V and 9 bases from J, and the germline ends sit 11 bases apart. CDR1 and CDR2, per the germline V gene (reference sequence), are DFQATT and SNEGSKA.